This T cell receptor (beta chain) was captured by sequencing in a study of T cell responses to AZD1222 COVID-19 vaccine. Study findings and constraints: Seropositivity was recorded at baseline in only 6 or 7 AZD1222 recipients.

TCRdb keeps only in-frame clones here, not all; method: immunoSEQ multiplex PCR. This table holds around 140,000 clones, 80% to 90% found once. Germline V CDR1 and CDR2: WSHSY, SAAADI. The CDR3 covers 14 residues. The ends lost 3 bases at V and 7 bases at J; junction bases unmatched: 5. As for this clone: Antigen unknown.

This chain connects TRBV10-2 to TRBJ1-5; TRBD1 matches 8 bases. Specimen: peripheral blood, collected on day 0 of AZD1222 vaccination. The receptor was isolated from an adult in good health. The CDR3 region is CASSETGGGQPQHF. DNA for the CDR3: TGCGCCAGCAGTGAAACAGGGGGTGGGCAGCCCCAGCATTTT.